These 9 T cell receptor beta chains share one sample of origin, sequenced in a study of cytomegalovirus exposure and HLA in healthy donors. 13 Jbeta primers and 60 Vbeta primers were used for the PCR. Sequencing used immunoSEQ multiplex PCR; TCRdb keeps in-frame clones, though not all of them. The sample consists of 160,000 or so clones, 75% to 90% of them appearing once. Sequencing was carried out using PBMCs. The receptors shown here come from a woman under 30 in good health and CMV-seronegative.

This chain joins TRBV5-4 and TRBJ2-5, with 7 bases that match TRBD2. The CDR3 loop spans 15 amino acids. The junction had 9 bases not matched to a gene; V was cut back by 2 bases and J by 5 bases. Germline V gene lookup returns CDR1 SGHNT and CDR2 YYREEE (reference sequence). DNA of the CDR3: TGTGCCAGCAGCTTTCCCCAGGCGGGGGTTGAGACCCAGTACTTC. Its protein is CASSFPQAGVETQYF.

This sequence joins TRBV4-1 and TRBJ1-2; the D gene is possibly TRBD1 (5 bases). From germline, CDR1 is MGHRA and CDR2 YSYEKL. This CDR3 region has 15 residues. Trimming cost V 0 bases and J 4 bases, with 12 bases left between them. This chain's CDR3 is CASSQDSRVPYGYTF. The CDR3 DNA follows: TGCGCCAGCAGCCAAGATTCCAGGGTTCCCTATGGCTACACCTTC.

In this sample, this clone turned up a few times. The chain joins TRBV14 to TRBJ1-5; 8 bases map to TRBD1. V lost 3 bases to trimming and J lost 11 bases; unmatched junction nucleotides: 15. Germline V CDR1 and CDR2: SGHDN, FVKESK. The CDR3 has 16 amino acids. The chain's CDR3 is CASSHLGQGLAWAQHF. CDR3 DNA: TGTGCCAGCAGCCACCTTGGACAGGGTTTGGCCTGGGCCCAGCATTTT.

The gene calls are TRBV15 and TRBJ1-1, with a weak D call TRBD1 (5 bases). This CDR3 region has 15 residues. Trimming removed 4 bases at V and 4 bases at J, with 16 bases between. The V gene's germline CDR1 is LNHNV and CDR2 YYDKDF (reference sequence). The CDR3 DNA reads TGTGCCACCAGCAAGCCGGGGGACCGGGGCACTGAAGCTTTCTTT. Translating it yields CATSKPGDRGTEAFF.

The chain couples TRBV25-1 to TRBJ2-7, with D perhaps TRBD2 (6 bases). The CDR3 consists of 14 residues. Germline V CDR1 and CDR2: MGHDK, SYGVNS. V was pared by 0 bases and J by 6 bases, with 12 bases between. The CDR3 spells CASSEYGAGSEQYF. For the CDR3, the DNA is TGTGCCAGCAGTGAATATGGCGCGGGGAGCGAGCAGTACTTC.

The CDR3 region is CASSTGQGNEKLFF. CDR3 bases: TGTGCCAGCAGTACGGGACAGGGAAATGAAAAACTGTTTTTT. The chain combines TRBV2 with TRBJ1-4, with 9 bases that match TRBD1. Germline assignment: CDR1 SNHLY and CDR2 FYNNEI. The trim removed 5 bases at V and 5 bases at J, leaving 3 bases unmatched. CDR3 length: 14 amino acids.

The chain links TRBV10-3 to TRBJ2-3; TRBD1 might be the D (7 bases). This CDR3 is built from 15 residues. Germline CDR1 reads ENHRY; CDR2 reads SYGVKD. Between the trimmed V and J ends, which lost 4 bases and 6 bases, there was a span of 17 bases. The CDR3 reads CAISGLEGAGDTQYF. In DNA form, the CDR3 reads TGTGCCATCAGTGGATTGGAGGGGGCGGGTGATACGCAGTATTTT.

This chain connects TRBV6-5 to TRBJ1-1; TRBD1 might be the D (5 bases). V lost 2 bases, J lost 4 bases, and 8 bases lay in between. The CDR3 runs 13 residues. Germline V gene sequence: CDR1 MNHEY, CDR2 SVGAGI. The CDR3 reads CASSYAGGTEAFF. The CDR3, as DNA: TGTGCCAGCAGTTACGCGGGGGGCACTGAAGCTTTCTTT.

V gene TRBV5-6 combines with J gene TRBJ2-1, with 9 positions matching TRBD1. This CDR3 has 15 amino acids. CDR1 is SGHDT and CDR2 is YYEEEE in the germline V gene. The ends lost 4 bases at V and 9 bases at J; junction bases unmatched: 11. The chain's CDR3 is CASSLRDRALSEQFF. The CDR3 DNA is TGTGCCAGCAGCCTCCGGGACAGGGCATTGTCTGAGCAGTTCTTC.